A single sample is the source of the 30 T cell receptor beta chains below, sequenced in a study of OX40 agonist ivuxolimab in advanced cancers. Data came from immunoSEQ multiplex PCR; TCRdb stores just in-frame clones and leaves some out. The repertoire includes about 28,000 clones, about four fifths of them detected once, and 15% to 20% sits in the top ten. Sequenced material: CD4+ or CD8+ T cells sorted from blood, taken in a trial of the OX40 agonist ivuxolimab. These receptors were taken from an adult with an advanced solid tumor such as melanoma, head and neck, liver or kidney cancer.

The rearrangement joins TRBV7-2 to TRBJ2-1; 7 bases are shared with TRBD2. In germline, CDR1 is SGHTA, CDR2 FQGNSA. V shed 2 bases, J shed 2 bases, and the junction held 3 bases outside the gene matches. There are 15 residues in the CDR3. The CDR3 reads CASSLSAGAYNEQFF. CDR3 nucleotide sequence: TGTGCCAGCAGCTTATCTGCGGGAGCCTACAATGAGCAGTTCTTC.

The V gene is TRBV9, the J gene TRBJ2-7; 12 nucleotides match TRBD2. V shed 2 bases, J shed 3 bases, and the junction held 3 bases outside the gene matches. Germline loops: CDR1 SGDLS, CDR2 YYNGEE. This CDR3 comprises 15 residues. The CDR3 DNA follows: TGTGCCAGCAGCGTGACTAGCGGGAGCTACTACGAGCAGTACTTC. It yields the protein CASSVTSGSYYEQYF.

V is TRBV18 and J is TRBJ2-7; 8 nucleotides align to TRBD1. CDR3 length equals 15 residues. Looked up from germline, CDR1 is KGHSH and CDR2 is LQKENI. The ends lost 0 bases at V and 3 bases at J; junction bases unmatched: 4. The CDR3 loop reads CASSPPTTGVYEQYF. Written as DNA, the CDR3 is TGTGCCAGCTCACCACCGACGACAGGGGTCTACGAGCAGTACTTC.

By frequency in the sample, this clone is medium-sized (0.01 to 0.1%). This chain uses TRBV6-5 with TRBJ1-5; TRBD1 matches 10 bases. V lost 5 bases, J lost 5 bases, and 3 bases stayed unmatched. Germline loops: CDR1 MNHEY, CDR2 SVGAGI. The CDR3 covers 14 residues. Here the CDR3 reads CASSMTGGDQPQHF. The CDR3 DNA sequence: TGTGCCAGCAGTATGACAGGGGGCGATCAGCCCCAGCATTTT.

The chain has TRBV10-3 and TRBJ2-5; 8 nucleotides align to TRBD2. Germline V gene sequence: CDR1 ENHRY, CDR2 SYGVKD. V shed 2 bases and J 5 bases; nucleotides not matched to a gene: 7. The CDR3 has 15 amino acids. CDR3 sequence (DNA): TGTGCCATCAGTGAGCCGACGGGGGGGCTGGAGACCCAGTACTTC. This encodes CAISEPTGGLETQYF.

V gene TRBV14 combines with J gene TRBJ1-1; the D gene is possibly TRBD1 (5 bases). This CDR3 is built from 15 residues. The V gene lost 4 bases and the J gene lost 3 bases, with 15 bases spanning the gap. Germline V gene data show CDR1 as SGHDN and CDR2 as FVKESK. Here the CDR3 DNA reads TGTGCCAGCAGCCGTATGGAGGGGTGGGACACTGAAGCTTTCTTT. It yields the protein CASSRMEGWDTEAFF.

Turning to this clone: Germline and junction disagree at one end, which may indicate a read error. This specimen includes other DNA sequences encoding the same CDR3. This CDR3 is CASRLGQGAEAFF. The DNA of the CDR3 is TGCGCCAGCAGGTTAGGACAGGGCGCTGAAGCTTTCTTT. The chain carries TRBV7-6 and TRBJ1-1; TRBD1 aligns across 8 bases. This CDR3 region has 13 residues. Germline CDR1 reads SGHVS; CDR2 reads FNYEAQ.

V usage is TRBV9 and J usage is TRBJ2-1; tentatively, D is TRBD2 (6 bases). The CDR3 is 12 amino acids. The germline V gene encodes CDR1 SGDLS and CDR2 YYNGEE. V lost 3 bases, J lost 12 bases, and 13 bases lay in between. The CDR3 sequence: CASSDTGTRQFF. In DNA, the CDR3 is TGTGCCAGCAGCGATACCGGGACTCGGCAGTTCTTC.

V gene TRBV15 combines with J gene TRBJ2-7, with a weak D call TRBD1 (5 bases). Deletions cut 0 bases from V and 5 bases from J, with 11 bases between. The CDR3 totals 14 residues. Germline values: CDR1 LNHNV, CDR2 YYDKDF (reference sequence). The CDR3 loop is CATSRDRQGNEQYF. CDR3 bases: TGTGCCACCAGCAGAGATCGTCAGGGTAACGAGCAGTACTTC.

This rearrangement joins TRBV5-6 to TRBJ2-5; TRBD2 matches 14 bases. V shed 0 bases, J shed 5 bases, and the junction held 6 bases outside the gene matches. The CDR3 consists of 17 residues. Germline lookup yields CDR1 SGHDT and CDR2 YYEEEE. DNA of the CDR3: TGTGCCAGCAGCTTGGCGGTGGGACTAGCGGGGGTGGAGACCCAGTACTTC. It is translated as CASSLAVGLAGVETQYF.

V gene TRBV6-5 combines with J gene TRBJ2-7; D perhaps matches TRBD2 (5 bases). The germline V gene encodes CDR1 MNHEY and CDR2 SVGAGI. The CDR3 is 13 residues long. Trimming removed 6 bases at V and 5 bases at J, with 14 bases between. The CDR3 loop is CASSRRETNEQYF. The CDR3 nucleotides are TGTGCCAGCAGCCGTAGGGAGACGAACGAGCAGTACTTC.

The genes are TRBV13 and TRBJ2-7; TRBD2 matches 7 bases. The CDR3 loop spans 14 amino acids. The germline gives CDR1 PRHDT, CDR2 FYEKMQ (reference sequence). The V and J ends lost 9 bases and 4 bases, in that order; junction bases with no gene match: 12. CDR3 coding DNA: TGTGCCAGTGGTTCTAGCGGTCATGCTTACGAGCAGTACTTC. Its translation is CASGSSGHAYEQYF.

The sample holds one count of this clone. V is TRBV7-2 and J is TRBJ2-7; no definite D call. Trimming took 4 bases from V and 4 from J, leaving 17 bases between them. Germline CDR1 reads SGHTA; CDR2 reads FQGNSA. This CDR3 has 15 residues. In DNA form, the CDR3 reads TGTGCCAGCAGCTCCCCCGGCGGCACTCCATACGAGCAGTACTTC. This translates into CASSSPGGTPYEQYF. The entire variable domain, with the rest obtained from reference TRBV7-2 and TRBJ2-7, is as follows: GAGVSQSPSNKVTEKGKDVELRCDPISGHTALYWYRQSLGQGLEFLIYFQGNSAPDKSGLPSDRFSAERTGGSVSTLTIQRTQQEDSAVYLCASSSPGGTPYEQYFGPGTRLTVT.

The chain links TRBV19 to TRBJ2-5; the D gene is possibly TRBD1 (5 bases). Germline lookup yields CDR1 LNHDA and CDR2 SQIVND (reference sequence). Trimming removed 6 bases from V and 5 bases from J, with 10 bases in between. The CDR3 spans 12 residues. CDR3 sequence: CASRQAGETQYF. CDR3 sequence (DNA): TGTGCCAGTAGACAGGCCGGGGAGACCCAGTACTTC.

V is TRBV6-5 and J is TRBJ1-5, with D maybe TRBD1 (5 bases). The CDR3 has 15 residues. Per germline, CDR1 MNHEY and CDR2 SVGAGI. Trimming removed 5 bases from V and 1 base from J, with 12 bases in between. For the CDR3, the DNA is TGTGCCAGCAGTCGCCCGGACATGAGCAATCAGCCCCAGCATTTT. As protein: CASSRPDMSNQPQHF.

This clone was detected once. The chain links TRBV9 to TRBJ1-3; no definite D call. The CDR3 length is 15 residues. V dropped 6 bases and J dropped 4 bases, with 17 bases sitting between them. The germline V gene encodes CDR1 SGDLS and CDR2 YYNGEE. CDR3 bases: TGTGCCAGCACCCCTTCATTGGGTTACGGAAACACCATATATTTT. Translating it yields CASTPSLGYGNTIYF. Combining the CDR3 with reference TRBV9 and TRBJ1-3 gives the whole variable domain DSGVTQTPKHLITATGQRVTLRCSPRSGDLSVYWYQQSLDQGLQFLIQYYNGEERAKGNILERFSAQQFPDLHSELNLSSLELGDSALYFCASTPSLGYGNTIYFGEGSWLTVV.

The DNA of the CDR3 is TGTGCCAGCAGCTTGGCAGGAGGGGGACAGGTGTCCGTTCGCTACACCTTC. Protein product: CASSLAGGGQVSVRYTF. The chain has TRBV5-8 and TRBJ1-2, with 8 positions matching TRBD1. J gave up 9 bases and V 0 bases, and 16 bases lay outside the gene matches. The CDR3 contains 17 residues. Germline CDR1 SGHTS, CDR2 YDEGEE. The variable domain in full, with the rest retrieved from reference TRBV5-8 and TRBJ1-2, is EAGVTQSPTHLIKTRGQQATLRCSPISGHTSVYWYQQALGLGLQFLLWYDEGEERNRGNFPPRFSGRQFPNYSSELNVNALELEDSALYLCASSLAGGGQVSVRYTFGSGTRLTVV.

The chain uses TRBV19 and TRBJ1-4; D gene unclear. The CDR3 sequence is 15 residues long. The V end was cut by 0 bases, the J end by 7 bases, with 12 bases between. Germline CDR1 is LNHDA and CDR2 is SQIVND (reference sequence). DNA of the CDR3: TGTGCCAGTAGTATAGAAACGGTGTTCCTTGAAAAACTGTTTTTT. It yields the protein CASSIETVFLEKLFF.

This clone was found a few times. CDR3 nucleotide sequence: TGTGCCAGCAGCGACCGGGTCCGGGGGGTCTATGGCTACACCTTC. This sequence encodes CASSDRVRGVYGYTF. This rearrangement joins TRBV13 to TRBJ1-2; possible D gene TRBD1, 5 bases. The germline V and J ends were trimmed by 5 bases and 4 bases, with 17 bases remaining between them. The CDR3 has 15 residues. Germline V gene lookup returns CDR1 PRHDT and CDR2 FYEKMQ (reference sequence). The full variable domain, completed using reference TRBV13 and TRBJ1-2, is AAGVIQSPRHLIKEKRETATLKCYPIPRHDTVYWYQQGPGQDPQFLISFYEKMQSDKGSIPDRFSAQQFSDYHSELNMSSLELGDSALYFCASSDRVRGVYGYTFGSGTRLTVV.

This clone is deemed medium-sized. The chain joins TRBV7-6 to TRBJ2-7; D might be TRBD2 (6 bases). Germline V gives CDR1 SGHVS, CDR2 FNYEAQ. The length of the CDR3 is 15 residues. Trimming pared 5 bases from V and 0 bases from J, leaving 14 bases between. The CDR3 region is CASSPGVGGSYEQYF. The CDR3 bases are TGTGCCAGCAGCCCCGGGGTGGGGGGCTCCTACGAGCAGTACTTC.

This clone was seen only once. The CDR3 loop reads CASSFGKEAFF. The CDR3 DNA reads as TGTGCCAGCAGTTTCGGCAAAGAAGCTTTCTTT. J is TRBJ1-1 and V is TRBV27, with D uncertain. There are 11 residues in the CDR3. V was trimmed by 3 bases and J by 8 bases, leaving 7 bases between them. Germline loops: CDR1 MNHEY, CDR2 SMNVEV (reference sequence).

The chain recombines TRBV6-6 with TRBJ2-7; no clear D gene. The germline V gene has CDR1 MNHNY and CDR2 SVGAGI (reference sequence). The CDR3 contains 11 residues. V was trimmed by 7 bases and J by 1 base, leaving 5 bases between them. The CDR3 bases are TGTGCCAGCACCGGGTCCTACGAGCAGTACTTC. Translated: CASTGSYEQYF.

This chain uses TRBV27 with TRBJ1-1; D uncertain. Trimming cost V 0 bases and J 3 bases, with 11 bases left between them. The CDR3 length is 15 residues. Per the germline V gene, CDR1 is MNHEY and CDR2 is SMNVEV (reference sequence). The CDR3 spells CASSLSSFGDTEAFF. The DNA for the CDR3 is TGTGCCAGCAGTTTATCCTCGTTTGGAGACACTGAAGCTTTCTTT.

This chain joins TRBV5-5 and TRBJ2-2; no firm D call. The CDR3 extends over 15 amino acids. The V end was cut by 0 bases, the J end by 3 bases, with 9 bases between. CDR1 SGHKS and CDR2 YYEKEE come from the germline V gene (reference sequence). The CDR3 here is CASSLEGSHTGELFF. The CDR3 DNA follows: TGTGCCAGCAGCTTGGAAGGATCGCACACCGGGGAGCTGTTTTTT.

This clone was recorded a few times. The chain is built from TRBV10-2 and TRBJ1-5; D gene unclear. The germline gives CDR1 WSHSY, CDR2 SAAADI. The CDR3 extends over 14 amino acids. V was pared by 9 bases and J by 6 bases, with 18 bases between. Here the CDR3 DNA reads TGCGCCAGTTCCCGGGGAGGGATGCCTCAGCCCCAGCATTTT. Amino acids: CASSRGGMPQPQHF.

This sequence joins TRBV6-1 and TRBJ1-2; D is ambiguous. Trimming removed 1 base at V and 4 bases at J, with 10 bases between. The CDR3 totals 14 residues. Looked up from germline, CDR1 is MNHNS and CDR2 is SASEGT. This CDR3 reads CASSEGDDVYGYTF. CDR3 DNA sequence: TGTGCCAGCAGTGAAGGCGACGACGTCTATGGCTACACCTTC.

About this clone itself: Other nucleotide sequences in the sample specify the same CDR3. The chain combines TRBV4-1 with TRBJ2-7, with a tentative D call TRBD1 (6 bases). The CDR3 sequence is 14 residues long. V was trimmed by 0 bases and J by 1 base, leaving 7 bases between them. Looked up from germline, CDR1 is MGHRA and CDR2 is YSYEKL. This CDR3 reads CASSQEDSSYEQYF. The CDR3 DNA reads as TGCGCCAGCAGCCAAGAGGACAGTTCCTACGAGCAGTACTTC.

The V call is TRBV19, the J call TRBJ1-3; D unresolved. The V gene's germline CDR1 is LNHDA and CDR2 SQIVND (reference sequence). Trimming pared 1 base from V and 0 bases from J, leaving 4 bases between. The CDR3 length is 14 residues. CDR3 amino acids: CASSIVVSGNTIYF. DNA for the CDR3: TGTGCCAGTAGTATAGTGGTCTCTGGAAACACCATATATTTT. The variable domain in full, with the rest retrieved from reference TRBV19 and TRBJ1-3, is DGGITQSPKYLFRKEGQNVTLSCEQNLNHDAMYWYRQDPGQGLRLIYYSQIVNDFQKGDIAEGYSVSREKKESFPLTVTSAQKNPTAFYLCASSIVVSGNTIYFGEGSWLTVV.

The chain uses TRBV6-5 and TRBJ2-5, with D possibly being TRBD1 or TRBD2 (7 bases each). The J call is uncertain, as TRBJ2-7 better fits the DNA end. The CDR3 sequence is 15 residues long. Germline V gives CDR1 MNHEY, CDR2 SVGAGI. The CDR3 DNA follows: TGTGCCAGCAGTTACGGGCCAGGGGGGGGCTACGAGCAGTACTTC. Protein sequence: CASSYGPGGGYEQYF.

V gene TRBV30 combines with J gene TRBJ2-5; D gene ambiguous. Germline assignment: CDR1 GTSNPN and CDR2 SVGIG (reference sequence). The CDR3 totals 10 residues. Trimming cost V 1 base and J 5 bases, with 2 bases left between them. Here the CDR3 reads CAWSGETQYF. CDR3 nucleotide sequence: TGTGCCTGGAGTGGTGAGACCCAGTACTTC.